The text below deals with one T cell receptor beta chain. This sample was taken from a study of blood T cell repertoires in COVID-19. Trimming took 5 bases from V and 2 from J; bases not matched to a gene: 3. CDR1 and CDR2 from the germline V gene are LNHNV and YYDKDF (reference sequence). CDR3 length: 15 amino acids. Assay used: immunoSEQ multiplex PCR; TCRdb lists only in-frame clones, some missing. The sample records 250,000 to 350,000 clones, roughly 91% being singletons. Sequencing input: peripheral blood. This chain joins TRBV15 and TRBJ2-5; 12 nucleotides line up with TRBD2. This clonotype was sampled from a man aged 30 to 45 with acute or convalescent COVID-19. The CDR3 region is CATSPGLAGQETQYF. CDR3 nucleotide sequence: TGTGCCACCAGCCCCGGACTAGCGGGGCAAGAGACCCAGTACTTC.